This T cell receptor beta chain derives from a study of blood T cell repertoires in COVID-19. Turning to the study itself: PBMCs, B-cell-depleted T cells, or T cells were the source of the cDNA or gDNA that made up the material.

The CDR3 runs to 14 residues. V was trimmed by 6 bases and J by 5 bases, leaving 16 bases between them. CDR1 and CDR2 from the germline V gene are MNHEY and SVGAGI. Profiling relied on immunoSEQ multiplex PCR, and the TCRdb table lists in-frame clones only, not all of them. Of about 380,000 clones listed, roughly 85% are singletons. The genes are TRBV6-5 and TRBJ1-2; D is possibly TRBD1 (6 bases). The source of this sequence is a young woman with acute or convalescent COVID-19. Material: peripheral blood. The CDR3, as DNA: TGTGCCAGCAGGGCAAAGGGGGTTGGGTATGGCTACACCTTC. Translating gives CASRAKGVGYGYTF.